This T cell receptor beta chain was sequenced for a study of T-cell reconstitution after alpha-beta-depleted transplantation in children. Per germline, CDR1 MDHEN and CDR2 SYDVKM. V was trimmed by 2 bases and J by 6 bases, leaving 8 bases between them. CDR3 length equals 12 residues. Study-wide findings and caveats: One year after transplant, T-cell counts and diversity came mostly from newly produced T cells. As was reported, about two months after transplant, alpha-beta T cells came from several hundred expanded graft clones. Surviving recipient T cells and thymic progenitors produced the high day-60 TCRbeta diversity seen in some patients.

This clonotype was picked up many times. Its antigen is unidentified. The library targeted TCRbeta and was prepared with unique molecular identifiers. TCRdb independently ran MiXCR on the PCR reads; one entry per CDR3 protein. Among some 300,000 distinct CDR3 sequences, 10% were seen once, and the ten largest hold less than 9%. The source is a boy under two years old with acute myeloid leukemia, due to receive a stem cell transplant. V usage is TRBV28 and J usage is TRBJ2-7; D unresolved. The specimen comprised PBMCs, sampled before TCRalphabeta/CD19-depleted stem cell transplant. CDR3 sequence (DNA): TGTGCCAGCAGTTTAGACGGGTTCGAGCAGTACTTC. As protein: CASSLDGFEQYF.